Given below is one T cell receptor beta chain in context. The antigen remains undetermined. 5'RACE with constant-segment primers yielded barcoded, UMI-tagged TCR alpha and TCR beta cDNA libraries. TCRdb re-derived calls from the 5' RACE reads in MiXCR, one entry per CDR3 protein. The sample lists approximately 350,000 distinct CDR3 sequences, 25% to 30% occurring once. The record originates from a study of T-cell memory formation after mild COVID-19. Background on the study: Largely, TCR clusters stayed within a single donor. The study's findings and limits: Pre-infection memory harbored some responding clones, suggesting cross-reactive memory joined. Chiefly within CM and EM were the contracting CD4+ clones; CD8+ ones were within EMRA.

J gave up 4 bases and V 2 bases, and 3 bases lay outside the gene matches. Germline loops: CDR1 SGHRS, CDR2 YFSETQ. The CDR3 covers 14 residues. The rearrangement uses TRBV5-1 and TRBJ1-1, with 9 bases fitting TRBD1. The clonotype originates from an adult woman who had mild COVID-19 (a few samples of this study predate the infection). Cell type and time point are not known. The sample was PBMCs or a T cell subset sorted from them (not recorded which). The CDR3 spells CASSFGTGSTEAFF. CDR3 coding DNA: TGCGCCAGCAGCTTTGGGACAGGGAGCACTGAAGCTTTCTTT.